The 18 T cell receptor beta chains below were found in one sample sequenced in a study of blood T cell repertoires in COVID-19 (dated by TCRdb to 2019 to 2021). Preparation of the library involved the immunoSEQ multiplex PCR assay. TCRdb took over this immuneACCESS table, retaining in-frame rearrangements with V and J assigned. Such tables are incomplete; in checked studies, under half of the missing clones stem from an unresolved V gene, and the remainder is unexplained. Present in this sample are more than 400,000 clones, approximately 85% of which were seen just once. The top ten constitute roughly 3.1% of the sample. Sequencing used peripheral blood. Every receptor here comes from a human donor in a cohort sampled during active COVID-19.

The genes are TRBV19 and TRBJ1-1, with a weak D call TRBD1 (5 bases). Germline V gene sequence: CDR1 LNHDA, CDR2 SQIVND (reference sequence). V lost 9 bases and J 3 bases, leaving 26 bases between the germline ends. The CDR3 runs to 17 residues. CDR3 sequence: CASGYAGDRNIDTEAFF. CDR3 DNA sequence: TGTGCCAGCGGATACGCGGGAGACAGAAACATTGACACTGAAGCTTTCTTT.

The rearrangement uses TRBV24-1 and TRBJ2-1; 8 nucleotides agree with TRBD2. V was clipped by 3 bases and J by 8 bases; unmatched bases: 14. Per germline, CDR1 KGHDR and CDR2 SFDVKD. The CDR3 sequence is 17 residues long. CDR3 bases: TGTGCCACCAGTGATGTAGGGCCAGCGGGAGCGGGGGATGAGCAGTTCTTC. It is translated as CATSDVGPAGAGDEQFF.

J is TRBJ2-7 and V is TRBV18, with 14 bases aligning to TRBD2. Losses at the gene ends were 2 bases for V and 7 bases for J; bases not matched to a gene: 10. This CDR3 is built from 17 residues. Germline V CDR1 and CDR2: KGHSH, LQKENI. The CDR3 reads CASSPREGLAGVGEQYF. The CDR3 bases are TGTGCCAGCTCACCAAGAGAGGGACTAGCGGGAGTTGGGGAGCAGTACTTC.

CDR3 coding DNA: TGTGCCAGCAGTACAGGGCAGGGGAGCTATGGCTACACCTTC. Translating gives CASSTGQGSYGYTF. The chain is built from TRBV6-5 and TRBJ1-2; TRBD1 is a possible D gene (6 bases). This CDR3 spans 14 amino acids. V lost 5 bases and J lost 4, with 14 bases in between. Germline values: CDR1 MNHEY, CDR2 SVGAGI.

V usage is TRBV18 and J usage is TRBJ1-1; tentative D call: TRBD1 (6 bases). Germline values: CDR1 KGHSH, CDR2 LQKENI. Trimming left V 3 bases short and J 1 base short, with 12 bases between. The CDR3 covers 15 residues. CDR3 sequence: CASSPILGQNTEAFF. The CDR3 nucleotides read TGTGCCAGCTCACCGATATTGGGACAGAACACTGAAGCTTTCTTT. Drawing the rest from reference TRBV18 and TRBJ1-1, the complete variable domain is NAGVMQNPRHLVRRRGQEARLRCSPMKGHSHVYWYRQLPEEGLKFMVYLQKENIIDESGMPKERFSAEFPKEGPSILRIQQVVRGDSAAYFCASSPILGQNTEAFFGQGTRLTVV.

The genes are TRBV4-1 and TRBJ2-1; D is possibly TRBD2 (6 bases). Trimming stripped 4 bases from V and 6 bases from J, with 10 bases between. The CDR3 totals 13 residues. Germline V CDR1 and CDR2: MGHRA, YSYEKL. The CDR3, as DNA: TGCGCCAGCAGCCCACGGGACTCCAATGAGCAGTTCTTC. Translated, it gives CASSPRDSNEQFF.

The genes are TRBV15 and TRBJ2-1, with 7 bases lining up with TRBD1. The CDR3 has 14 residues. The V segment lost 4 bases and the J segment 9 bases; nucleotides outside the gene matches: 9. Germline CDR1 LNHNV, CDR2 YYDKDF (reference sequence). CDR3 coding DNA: TGTGCCACCAGCAAGGGGGCGCATAGACTTGAGCAGTTCTTC. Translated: CATSKGAHRLEQFF.

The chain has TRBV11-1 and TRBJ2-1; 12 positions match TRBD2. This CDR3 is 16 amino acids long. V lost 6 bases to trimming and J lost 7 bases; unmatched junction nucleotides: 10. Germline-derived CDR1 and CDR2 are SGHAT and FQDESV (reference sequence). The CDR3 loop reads CASRSTGTSGSNEQFF. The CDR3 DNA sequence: TGTGCCAGCAGATCCACCGGGACTAGCGGGTCGAATGAGCAGTTCTTC.

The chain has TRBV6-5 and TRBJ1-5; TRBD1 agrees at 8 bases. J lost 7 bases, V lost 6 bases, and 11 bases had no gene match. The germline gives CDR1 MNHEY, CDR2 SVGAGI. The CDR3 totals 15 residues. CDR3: CASRQTGEGAQPQHF. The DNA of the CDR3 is TGTGCCAGCAGGCAGACAGGGGAAGGAGCCCAGCCCCAGCATTTT.

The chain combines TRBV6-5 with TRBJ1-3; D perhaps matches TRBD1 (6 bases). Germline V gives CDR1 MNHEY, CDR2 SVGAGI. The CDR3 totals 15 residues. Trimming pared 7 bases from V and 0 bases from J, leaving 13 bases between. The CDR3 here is CASTRGGISGNTIYF. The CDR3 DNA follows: TGTGCCAGCACAAGAGGGGGTATCTCTGGAAACACCATATATTTT.

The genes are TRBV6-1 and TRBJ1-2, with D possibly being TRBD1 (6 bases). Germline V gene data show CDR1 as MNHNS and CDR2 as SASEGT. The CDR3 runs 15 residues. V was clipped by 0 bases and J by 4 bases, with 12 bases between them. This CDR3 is CASSEAGDTFYGYTF. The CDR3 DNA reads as TGTGCCAGCAGTGAAGCAGGGGACACGTTCTATGGCTACACCTTC.

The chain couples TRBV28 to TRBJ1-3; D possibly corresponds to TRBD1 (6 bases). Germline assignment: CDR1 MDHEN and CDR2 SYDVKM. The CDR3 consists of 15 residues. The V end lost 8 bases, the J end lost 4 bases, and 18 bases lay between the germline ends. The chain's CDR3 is CASYPPGAGGNTIYF. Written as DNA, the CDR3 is TGTGCCAGCTATCCCCCAGGGGCGGGCGGAAACACCATATATTTT.

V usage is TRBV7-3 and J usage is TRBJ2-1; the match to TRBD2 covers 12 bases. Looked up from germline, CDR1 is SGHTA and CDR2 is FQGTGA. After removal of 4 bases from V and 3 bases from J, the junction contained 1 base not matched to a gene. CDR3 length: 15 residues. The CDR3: CASSWTSGVYNEQFF. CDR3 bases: TGTGCCAGCAGCTGGACTAGCGGGGTCTACAATGAGCAGTTCTTC.

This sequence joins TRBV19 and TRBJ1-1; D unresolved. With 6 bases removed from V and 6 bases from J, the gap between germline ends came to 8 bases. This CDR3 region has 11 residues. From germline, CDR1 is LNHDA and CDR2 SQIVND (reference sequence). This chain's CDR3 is CASRVGAEAFF. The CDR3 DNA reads TGTGCCAGTAGGGTGGGCGCTGAAGCTTTCTTT.

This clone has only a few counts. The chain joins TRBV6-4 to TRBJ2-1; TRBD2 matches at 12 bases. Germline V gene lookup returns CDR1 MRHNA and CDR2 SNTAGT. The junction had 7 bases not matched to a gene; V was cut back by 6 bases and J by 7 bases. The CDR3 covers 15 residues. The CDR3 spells CASSRLAGADNEQFF. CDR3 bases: TGTGCCAGCAGCCGACTAGCGGGAGCAGATAATGAGCAGTTCTTC.

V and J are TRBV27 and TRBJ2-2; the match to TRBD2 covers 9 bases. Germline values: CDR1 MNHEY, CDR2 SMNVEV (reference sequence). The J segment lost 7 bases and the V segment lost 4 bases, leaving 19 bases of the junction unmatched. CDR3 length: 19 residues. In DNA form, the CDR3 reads TGTGCCAGCAGTTCCGGACAGGTTATAGCGGGAGCTCGGGGCGGGGAGCTGTTTTTT. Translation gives CASSSGQVIAGARGGELFF.

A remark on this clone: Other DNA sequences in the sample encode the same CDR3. The DNA for the CDR3 is TGCGCCAGCAGCTCGGGACTAGCGGGGGAGACCCAGTACTTC. Protein sequence: CASSSGLAGETQYF. V gene TRBV5-1 combines with J gene TRBJ2-5, with 13 bases identical to TRBD2. The CDR3 runs to 14 residues. The V segment lost 3 bases and the J segment 5 bases; nucleotides outside the gene matches: 1. Germline lookup yields CDR1 SGHRS and CDR2 YFSETQ.

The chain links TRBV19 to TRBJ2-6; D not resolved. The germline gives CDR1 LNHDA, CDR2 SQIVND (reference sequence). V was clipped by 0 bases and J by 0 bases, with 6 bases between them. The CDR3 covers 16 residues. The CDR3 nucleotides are TGTGCCAGTAGTATAGACGAGAACTCTGGGGCCAACGTCCTGACTTTC. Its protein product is CASSIDENSGANVLTF.